This T cell receptor beta chain comes out of a study of T cell responses to AZD1222 COVID-19 vaccine. Profiling relied on immunoSEQ multiplex PCR, and the TCRdb table lists in-frame clones only, not all of them. The sample contains 200,000 to 300,000 clones, 90% to 95% of which appear only once. Details on this clone: The antigen remains unidentified.

V lost 3 bases and J 4 bases, leaving 10 bases between the germline ends. The CDR3 loop spans 13 amino acids. CDR1 is MDHEN and CDR2 is SYDVKM in the germline V gene. Notes on the study in general: Donors were largely white British and mainly female; clonal diversity was possibly underestimated. At baseline, seropositivity was found in only six or seven AZD1222 recipients. Two doses of AZD1222 preceded a rise in Spike-specific TCR breadth and depth. Repertoire samples came only from after the peak T cell response.

The sequence came from an adult in good health. The material sequenced was peripheral blood, taken on day 0 of AZD1222 vaccination. The chain carries TRBV28 and TRBJ2-7; D might be TRBD1 (6 bases). The chain's CDR3 is CASSFGTLYEQYF. CDR3 DNA sequence: TGTGCCAGCAGTTTCGGGACACTTTACGAGCAGTACTTC.